Listed here are 21 T cell receptor beta chains from one sample, sequenced in a study of shared clonotypes between healthy human individuals. The table came from immunoSEQ multiplex PCR; TCRdb's copy has only in-frame clones and leaves some out. The repertoire holds over a million clones, with approximately 80% as singletons. Material: memory CD4+ T cells from PBMCs. Documented subset: CD45RA-negative fraction. These receptor sequences come from a man younger than 35 in good health. Some clones in this sample may be carry-over from other donors' samples.

The chain uses TRBV28 and TRBJ2-3; D is perhaps TRBD1 (8 bases). V lost 4 bases and J 2 bases, leaving 13 bases between the germline ends. This CDR3 has 15 amino acids. In germline, CDR1 is MDHEN, CDR2 SYDVKM. Here the CDR3 DNA reads TGTGCCAGCAGTTCACAGGGGGGGAACACAGATACGCAGTATTTT. It translates to CASSSQGGNTDTQYF.

This clone showed up just a few times. This chain joins TRBV19 and TRBJ1-5, with 8 bases identical to TRBD1. Trimming at V came to 6 bases and at J to 6 bases, leaving 7 bases not matched to a gene. The CDR3 runs to 14 residues. Germline CDR1 LNHDA, CDR2 SQIVND (reference sequence). The CDR3 here is CASRITGGGQPQHF. In DNA, the CDR3 is TGTGCCAGTAGGATAACAGGGGGGGGTCAGCCCCAGCATTTT.

The rearrangement joins TRBV15 to TRBJ1-1; 8 bases line up with TRBD1. Per germline, CDR1 LNHNV and CDR2 YYDKDF (reference sequence). CDR3 length: 15 amino acids. V was clipped by 3 bases and J by 0 bases; unmatched bases: 3. CDR3 DNA: TGTGCCACCAGCAGCCGGACAGGGATGAACACTGAAGCTTTCTTT. Translation: CATSSRTGMNTEAFF.

With regard to this clone: This may come from a read error, since a much larger clone is one base off. This chain links TRBV6-1 with TRBJ1-5; D not resolved. V lost 6 bases and J 2 bases, leaving 8 bases between the germline ends. CDR1 is MNHNS, CDR2 SASEGT, per germline. The CDR3 runs to 13 residues. This chain's CDR3 is CASRGSGNQPQHF. The CDR3 DNA reads as TGTGCCAGCAGGGGGTCGGGCAATCAGCCCCAGCATTTT.

This clone has only one observation. This sequence joins TRBV7-3 and TRBJ2-3; D is unresolved. The ends were cut back, 1 base at V and 8 bases at J, with 10 bases in the middle. Germline V gene data show CDR1 as SGHTA and CDR2 as FQGTGA. The CDR3 loop spans 13 amino acids. The CDR3: CASSLNGQGTQYF. In DNA, the CDR3 is TGTGCCAGCAGCTTAAATGGGCAAGGTACGCAGTATTTT.

Ten or more counts support this clone. This same CDR3 is encoded by further DNA sequences in the sample. CDR3 protein: CASSLNYNEQFF. The CDR3 DNA sequence: TGCGCCAGCAGCTTGAACTACAATGAGCAGTTCTTC. The genes are TRBV5-1 and TRBJ2-1; D remains unclear. This CDR3 region has 12 residues. V lost 1 base and J 3 bases, leaving 2 bases between the germline ends. CDR1 SGHRS and CDR2 YFSETQ come from the germline V gene.

J is TRBJ2-7 and V is TRBV7-8; D might be TRBD2 (5 bases). The CDR3 sequence is 16 residues long. Trimming shortened V by 5 bases and J by 0 bases, and 17 bases separated the two germline ends. CDR1 is SGHVS, CDR2 FQNEAQ, per germline. The CDR3 loop is CASSPTRAKSSYEQYF. The CDR3 coding sequence is TGTGCCAGCAGCCCAACGCGGGCTAAGAGCTCCTACGAGCAGTACTTC.

The chain has TRBV11-2 and TRBJ2-5, with 9 bases aligning to TRBD2. The ends lost 5 bases at V and 2 bases at J; junction bases unmatched: 6. Germline CDR1 is SGHAT and CDR2 is FQNNGV. The CDR3 totals 15 residues. CDR3 sequence (DNA): TGTGCCAGCAGCCCTCTAGCGGGATCACAAGAGACCCAGTACTTC. This gives the protein CASSPLAGSQETQYF.

For this clone: The sample holds other DNA sequences that translate to the same CDR3. This chain links TRBV18 with TRBJ2-5; no clear D. The length of the CDR3 is 13 residues. V was clipped by 3 bases and J by 2 bases, with 7 bases between them. Germline V CDR1 and CDR2: KGHSH, LQKENI. As DNA, the CDR3 is TGTGCCAGCTCACCCTTACAGCAAGAGACCCAGTACTTC. It codes for CASSPLQQETQYF.

This clone showed up just once. This chain connects TRBV6-1 to TRBJ1-5; D is unclear. The V gene's germline CDR1 is MNHNS and CDR2 SASEGT. Trimming shortened V by 2 bases and J by 10 bases, and 12 bases separated the two germline ends. There are 13 residues in the CDR3. The CDR3 protein is CASSEIAGSPQHF. The DNA for the CDR3 is TGTGCCAGCAGTGAAATAGCGGGTTCCCCCCAGCATTTT.

This clone turned up a few times. The chain employs TRBV2 and TRBJ1-2, with D perhaps TRBD1 (5 bases). The germline V gene encodes CDR1 SNHLY and CDR2 FYNNEI. With 7 bases removed from V and 4 bases from J, the gap between germline ends came to 16 bases. The CDR3 is 14 residues long. CDR3 coding DNA: TGTGCCAGCACCAAATCGGGTGGGACCTATGGCTACACCTTC. Encoded protein: CASTKSGGTYGYTF.

This chain connects TRBV5-1 to TRBJ2-6, with 9 bases aligning to TRBD1. The J segment lost 2 bases and the V segment lost 6 bases, leaving 6 bases of the junction unmatched. The CDR3 spans 16 residues. Looked up from germline, CDR1 is SGHRS and CDR2 is YFSETQ. The CDR3 DNA follows: TGCGCCAGCACCTTCACAGGGGGCGCTGGGGCCAACGTCCTGACTTTC. Protein sequence: CASTFTGGAGANVLTF.

This rearrangement joins TRBV7-2 to TRBJ2-5; tentatively, D is TRBD2 (5 bases). V was clipped by 3 bases and J by 3 bases, with 14 bases between them. The CDR3 sequence is 15 residues long. Germline V gene lookup returns CDR1 SGHTA and CDR2 FQGNSA. The CDR3 sequence: CASSFYVAGEETQYF. CDR3 DNA sequence: TGTGCCAGCAGCTTCTACGTGGCGGGTGAAGAGACCCAGTACTTC.

The rearrangement uses TRBV28 and TRBJ1-2, with a possible D match to TRBD1 (5 bases). V dropped 4 bases and J dropped 5 bases, with 17 bases sitting between them. Germline V CDR1 and CDR2: MDHEN, SYDVKM. The CDR3 covers 15 residues. The CDR3 nucleotides are TGTGCCAGCAGTTCCACGGGCATGGGGGGTTATGGCTACACCTTC. It codes for CASSSTGMGGYGYTF.

The V call is TRBV7-2, the J call TRBJ2-5; 7 bases match TRBD2. CDR1 is SGHTA and CDR2 is FQGNSA in the germline V gene. Trimming cost V 3 bases and J 3 bases; bases outside gene matches: 7. CDR3 length: 15 residues. The CDR3 loop is CASSFAGGSKETQYF. CDR3 nucleotide sequence: TGTGCCAGCAGCTTCGCTGGCGGGAGTAAAGAGACCCAGTACTTC.

V gene TRBV28 combines with J gene TRBJ2-7; a possible D gene is TRBD1 (7 bases). Germline loops: CDR1 MDHEN, CDR2 SYDVKM. The CDR3 loop spans 15 amino acids. Trimming took off 7 bases at V and 8 bases at J, with 24 bases between the two ends. The CDR3 nucleotides are TGTGCCAGCACCATAGGGGGGACAGCTCAGGAGAAGCAGTACTTC. It specifies CASTIGGTAQEKQYF.

This clone turned up a few times. The chain couples TRBV5-1 to TRBJ2-2, with D perhaps matching TRBD1 (5 bases). Germline V gene data show CDR1 as SGHRS and CDR2 as YFSETQ. This CDR3 has 15 residues. The V and J ends lost 0 bases and 7 bases respectively, with 13 bases between them. CDR3 sequence (DNA): TGCGCCAGCAGCTTGGAAGCCCAGGGCCACGGGGAGCTGTTTTTT. Residues: CASSLEAQGHGELFF.

The chain recombines TRBV28 with TRBJ1-1; D uncertain. V was pared by 1 base and J by 4 bases, with 13 bases between. Germline values: CDR1 MDHEN, CDR2 SYDVKM. This CDR3 is built from 15 residues. CDR3 sequence (DNA): TGTGCCAGCAGTTTATACCGGCCAGACCGCACTGAAGCTTTCTTT. This encodes CASSLYRPDRTEAFF.

The table lists this clone with a count of one. The rearrangement joins TRBV20-1 to TRBJ1-2; no clear D gene. The germline V gene has CDR1 DFQATT and CDR2 SNEGSKA (reference sequence). V was pared by 5 bases and J by 4 bases, with 8 bases between. This CDR3 has 11 residues. For the CDR3, the DNA is TGCAGTGCTTGGACTAGCTATGGCTACACCTTC. Translation gives CSAWTSYGYTF.

The V call is TRBV28, the J call TRBJ2-5, with D maybe TRBD1 (5 bases). There are 13 residues in the CDR3. The germline V gene has CDR1 MDHEN and CDR2 SYDVKM. With 6 bases removed from V and 0 bases from J, the gap between germline ends came to 8 bases. The CDR3 loop reads CASSPGYQETQYF. CDR3 DNA: TGTGCCAGCAGCCCAGGGTACCAAGAGACCCAGTACTTC.

About this clone itself: At one of its ends the junction is not consistent with the germline gene, which may arise from a read error. This chain uses TRBV7-9 with TRBJ2-3, with 16 bases identical to TRBD2. Germline-derived CDR1 and CDR2 are SEHNR and FQNEAQ (reference sequence). The length of the CDR3 is 17 residues. DNA of the CDR3: TGTGCCAGCAGTTTAGGGACTAGCGGGAGGGCTACAGATACGCAGTATTTT. Its protein product is CASSLGTSGRATDTQYF.